In its sample, the clone carrying this TCR beta chain was seen once. The data were taken from a study of blood T cell repertoires in COVID-19. Study-wide background: Samples of COVID-19 (acute and convalescent) were obtained from the United States, Italy and Spain. PBMCs, B-cell-depleted T cells, or T cells were the source of the cDNA or gDNA that made up the material.

Per the original methods: Amplification with reference gene primers provided the estimates of nucleated cell counts. The method was immunoSEQ multiplex PCR; TCRdb's version includes in-frame clones alone and lacks a portion of them. V and J calls and clone size follow that table, whereas D and trimming were derived from the DNA. Of about 240,000 clones listed, about 85% are singletons. The CDR3 loop spans 13 amino acids. The V and J ends lost 5 bases and 1 base respectively, with 11 bases between them. The germline V gene encodes CDR1 SQVTM and CDR2 ANQGSEA. This sequence originates from a man younger than 40 who had recovered from COVID-19. This chain links TRBV29-1 with TRBJ2-5; D is possibly TRBD1 (5 bases). Sequencing input: peripheral blood. The CDR3 coding sequence is TGCAGCGTTCTGGGGCCCGTCCAAGAGACCCAGTACTTC. Its protein is CSVLGPVQETQYF. The whole variable domain, remainder taken from reference TRBV29-1 and TRBJ2-5, is SAVISQKPSRDICQRGTSLTIQCQVDSQVTMMFWYRQQPGQSLTLIATANQGSEATYESGFVIDKFPISRPNLTFSTLTVSNMSPEDSSIYLCSVLGPVQETQYFGPGTRLLVL.